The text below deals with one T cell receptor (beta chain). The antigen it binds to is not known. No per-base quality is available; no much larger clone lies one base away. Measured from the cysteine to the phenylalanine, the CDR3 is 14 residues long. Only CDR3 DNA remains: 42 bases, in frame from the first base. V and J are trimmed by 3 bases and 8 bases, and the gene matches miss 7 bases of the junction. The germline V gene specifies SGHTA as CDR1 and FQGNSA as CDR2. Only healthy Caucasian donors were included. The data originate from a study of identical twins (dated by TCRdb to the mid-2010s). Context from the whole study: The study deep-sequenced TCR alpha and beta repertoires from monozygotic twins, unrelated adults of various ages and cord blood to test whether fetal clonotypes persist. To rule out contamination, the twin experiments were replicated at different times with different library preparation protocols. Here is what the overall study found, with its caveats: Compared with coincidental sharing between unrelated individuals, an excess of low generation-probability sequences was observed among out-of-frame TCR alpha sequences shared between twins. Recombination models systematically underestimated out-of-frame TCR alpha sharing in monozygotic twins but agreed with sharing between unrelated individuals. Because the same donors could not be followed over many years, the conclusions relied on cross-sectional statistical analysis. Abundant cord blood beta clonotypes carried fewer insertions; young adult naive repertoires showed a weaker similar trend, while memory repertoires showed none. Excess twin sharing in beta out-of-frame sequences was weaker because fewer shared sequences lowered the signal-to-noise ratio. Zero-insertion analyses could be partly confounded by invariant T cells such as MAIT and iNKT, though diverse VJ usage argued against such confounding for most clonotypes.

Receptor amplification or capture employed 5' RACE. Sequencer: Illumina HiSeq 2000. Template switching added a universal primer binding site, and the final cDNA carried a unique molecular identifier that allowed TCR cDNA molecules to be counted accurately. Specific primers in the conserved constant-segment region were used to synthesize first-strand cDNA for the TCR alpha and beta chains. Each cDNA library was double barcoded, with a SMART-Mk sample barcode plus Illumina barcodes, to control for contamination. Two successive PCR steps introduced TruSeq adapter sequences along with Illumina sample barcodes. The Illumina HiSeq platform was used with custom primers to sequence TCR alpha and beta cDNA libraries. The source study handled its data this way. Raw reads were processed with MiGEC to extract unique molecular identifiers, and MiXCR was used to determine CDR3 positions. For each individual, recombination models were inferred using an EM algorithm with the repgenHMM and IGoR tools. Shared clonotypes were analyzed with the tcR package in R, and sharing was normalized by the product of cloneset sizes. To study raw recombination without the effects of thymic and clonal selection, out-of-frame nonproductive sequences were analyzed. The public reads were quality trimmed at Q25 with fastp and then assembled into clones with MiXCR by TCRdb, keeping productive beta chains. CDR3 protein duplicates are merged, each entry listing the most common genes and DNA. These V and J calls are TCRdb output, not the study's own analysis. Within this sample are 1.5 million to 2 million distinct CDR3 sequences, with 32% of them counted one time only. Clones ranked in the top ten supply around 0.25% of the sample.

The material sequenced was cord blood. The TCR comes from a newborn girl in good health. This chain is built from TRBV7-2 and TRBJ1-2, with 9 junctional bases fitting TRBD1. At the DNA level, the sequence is TGTGCCAGCAGCTTCTCTCGGGACAGGGAAGGCTACACCTTC. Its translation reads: CASSFSRDREGYTF.